This T cell receptor (beta chain) came from a study of shared clonotypes between healthy human individuals. General study points: Relative to their counterparts shared across all four donors, non-shared clonotypes exhibited diminished generation probabilities.

Remarks on this clone: Its antigen is undetermined. An end of the junction does not agree with germline; a read error may underlie this.

The test was conducted at deep level. Sequencing was performed with immunoSEQ multiplex PCR; in TCRdb, only in-frame clones are kept and a portion is missing. The table shows about 1.5 million clones, with 98% occurring only once. Germline CDR1 DFQATT, CDR2 SNEGSKA (reference sequence). The CDR3 extends over 11 amino acids. Both subsets, CD45RA+ naive and CD45RA-negative memory, were split from the CD4+ cells. This clonotype was obtained from a young man in good health. Sequencing was done on a sample of naive CD4+ T cells sorted from blood. The subset here: CD45RA+ positively selected. The chain uses TRBV20-1 and TRBJ2-7; a possible D gene is TRBD2 (6 bases). The CDR3 nucleotides read TGCAGTGCTAGTATCGGGGGTGGAAAGTTCTTC. It encodes CSASIGGGKFF.